Shown below are 3 T cell receptor beta chains from a single sample sequenced in a study of T cell responses to AZD1222 COVID-19 vaccine. TCRdb's table, derived via immunoSEQ multiplex PCR, lists solely in-frame clones and lacks some. The sample lists tens of thousands of clones; 65% to 90% were seen once. Here the sequenced sample was peripheral blood, taken on day 0 of AZD1222 vaccination. The receptors come from an adult in good health.

By proportion, this clone is medium-sized (0.01 to 0.1%). The rearrangement links TRBV21-1 to TRBJ2-1; the table's D gene call, TRBD2, was not cross checked with the DNA. TRBV21-1 corresponds to a pseudogene. This CDR3 has 17 amino acids. The CDR3 loop is CASSRWRGLAFSDEQFF. DNA for the CDR3: TGTGCCAGCAGCCGATGGAGGGGACTAGCCTTTTCGGATGAGCAGTTCTTC.

V usage is TRBV6-5 and J usage is TRBJ2-7; 9 bases are a match to TRBD1. Germline V lookup: CDR1 MNHEY, CDR2 SVGAGI. The CDR3 is 13 amino acids. The V gene end was trimmed by 7 bases and the J gene end by 6 bases; junction bases not matched to a gene: 7. CDR3: CASTLQGAGEQYF. CDR3 in DNA: TGTGCCAGCACTTTACAGGGGGCTGGCGAGCAGTACTTC.

This clone has just a few counts. The rearrangement links TRBV24-1 to TRBJ2-7, with D perhaps TRBD1 (5 bases). With 2 bases removed from V and 6 bases from J, the gap between germline ends came to 10 bases. Germline CDR1 and CDR2: KGHDR and SFDVKD. There are 13 residues in the CDR3. The CDR3 nucleotides read TGTGCCACCAGTGATTGGCGCACAGGCGAGCAGTACTTC. Its translation is CATSDWRTGEQYF.